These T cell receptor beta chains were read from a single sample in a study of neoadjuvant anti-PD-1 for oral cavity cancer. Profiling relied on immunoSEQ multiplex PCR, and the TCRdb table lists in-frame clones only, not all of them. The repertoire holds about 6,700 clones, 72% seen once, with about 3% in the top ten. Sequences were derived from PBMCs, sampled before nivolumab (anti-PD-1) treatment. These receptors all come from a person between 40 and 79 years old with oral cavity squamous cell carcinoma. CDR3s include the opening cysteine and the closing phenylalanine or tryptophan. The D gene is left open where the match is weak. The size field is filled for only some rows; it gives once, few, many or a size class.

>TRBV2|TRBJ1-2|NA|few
CASSEAREMNYGYTF
TGTGCCAGCAGTGAAGCGAGGGAAATGAACTATGGCTACACCTTC
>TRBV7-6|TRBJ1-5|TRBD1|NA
CASSPQGGNQPQHF
TGTGCCAGCAGTCCACAGGGGGGCAATCAGCCCCAGCATTTT
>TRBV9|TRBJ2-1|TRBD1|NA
CASSPRTGEDGYEQFF
TGTGCCAGCAGCCCTCGGACAGGAGAGGATGGTTATGAGCAGTTCTTC
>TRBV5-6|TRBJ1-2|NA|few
CASSLAAVPYYGYTF
TGTGCCAGCAGCTTGGCGGCCGTTCCTTACTATGGCTACACCTTC
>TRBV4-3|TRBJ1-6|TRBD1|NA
CASSQGTGIGNSPLHF
TGCGCCAGCAGCCAAGGGACAGGGATTGGGAATTCACCCCTCCACTTT
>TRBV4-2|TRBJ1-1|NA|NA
CASSPHQGTEAFF
TGTGCCAGCAGCCCCCATCAGGGTACTGAAGCTTTCTTT
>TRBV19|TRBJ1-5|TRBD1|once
CASTGTGANQPQHF
TGTGCCAGTACCGGGACAGGGGCTAATCAGCCCCAGCATTTT
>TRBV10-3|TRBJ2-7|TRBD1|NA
CAISGTGGYEQYF
TGTGCCATCAGTGGGACAGGGGGCTACGAGCAGTACTTC
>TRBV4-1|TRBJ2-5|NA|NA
CASSQDPSSRETQYF
TGCGCCAGCAGCCAAGATCCCAGCTCCCGAGAGACCCAGTACTTC
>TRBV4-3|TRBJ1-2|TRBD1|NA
CASSQDDNRGDYGYTF
TGCGCCAGCAGCCAAGATGACAACAGGGGAGACTATGGCTACACCTTC
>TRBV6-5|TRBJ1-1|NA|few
CASSYLAGNTEAFF
TGTGCCAGCAGTTACTTGGCGGGGAACACTGAAGCTTTCTTT
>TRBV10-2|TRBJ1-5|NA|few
CASSPAGGKGGQPQHF
TGCGCCAGCAGCCCGGCCGGGGGCAAGGGGGGTCAGCCCCAGCATTTT